The 3 T cell receptor beta chains given below trace back to one sample, sequenced in a study of somatic mutations in cytotoxic T cells in rheumatoid arthritis. TCRdb's copy holds only in-frame clones and misses some; the assay was immunoSEQ multiplex PCR. The profile shows over 9,000 clones, roughly 73% of them singletons. Sequenced material: CD8+ T cells sorted from blood. These receptors originate from a man aged 55 to 70 in good health.

The chain combines TRBV10-3 with TRBJ2-7, with TRBD1 as a possible D gene (5 bases). Trimming left V 8 bases short and J 2 bases short, with 10 bases between. Germline V gives CDR1 ENHRY, CDR2 SYGVKD. This CDR3 has 12 amino acids. This chain's CDR3 is CAIQGSTYEQYF. CDR3 sequence (DNA): TGTGCCATCCAGGGCAGTACCTACGAGCAGTACTTC.

This chain links TRBV6-6 with TRBJ2-5; D is perhaps TRBD2 (6 bases). The germline gives CDR1 MNHNY, CDR2 SVGAGI (reference sequence). This CDR3 is built from 13 residues. V was pared by 2 bases and J by 7 bases, with 11 bases between. This CDR3 is CASSYGEEGTQYF. CDR3 bases: TGTGCCAGCAGTTACGGGGAGGAGGGGACCCAGTACTTC.

This clone has just a few counts. The chain employs TRBV19 and TRBJ2-2; D is uncertain. The ends were cut back, 3 bases at V and 2 bases at J, with 19 bases in the middle. Germline V gene lookup returns CDR1 LNHDA and CDR2 SQIVND (reference sequence). This CDR3 is 18 amino acids long. The CDR3 bases are TGTGCCAGTAGTATGTCCCGGCGTGGTCAGGAAAACACCGGGGAGCTGTTTTTT. Its translation: CASSMSRRGQENTGELFF.